This TCR beta chain was obtained from a study of blood T cell repertoires in COVID-19. Study summary: Sites across the United States, Italy and Spain contributed samples from acute and convalescent COVID-19. Nucleic acid was either cDNA or gDNA, and it came from T cells, B-cell-depleted T cells, or PBMCs.

The authors' processing: Using reference gene primer amplification, nucleated cell counts were estimated. Some clones are missing from TCRdb's copy, which holds only in-frame ones; the method was immunoSEQ multiplex PCR. Clone size and the V and J calls come from that table; the DNA yielded D and trimming. There are about 62,000 clones in the sample; around 87% occur only once, and roughly 4% lies in the top ten. The sequenced sample consisted of peripheral blood. This TCR was recovered from a human donor in a cohort sampled during active COVID-19.

This CDR3 reads CASSQTGSVYEQYF. The CDR3 coding sequence is TGTGCCAGCAGTCAGACAGGGAGTGTGTACGAGCAGTACTTC. V is TRBV6-2 or TRBV6-3 and J is TRBJ2-7; 7 bases are shared with TRBD1. Germline-derived CDR1 and CDR2 are MNHEY and SVGEGT. The V and J ends lost 5 bases and 4 bases, in that order; junction bases with no gene match: 8. The CDR3 spans 14 residues.